This note documents a single T cell receptor beta chain sequence. Total RNA was extracted from unfractionated whole blood. Trimming took 4 bases from V and 0 from J, leaving 7 bases between them. This CDR3 has 14 amino acids. CDR1 SQVTM and CDR2 ANQGSEA come from the germline V gene. Individual cDNA molecules received unique molecular identifiers in the library. Via MiXCR, TCRdb re-called the reads, giving one row per CDR3 protein. The repertoire includes 95,000 to 150,000 distinct CDR3 sequences, roughly 8.5% of them detected once, and 1.4% sits in the top ten. The data were obtained in a study of human T cells and chemical hapten exposure.

This receptor was taken from a human donor in good health. Some clones in this sample may be carry-over from other donors' samples. The specimen sequenced was whole blood. V gene TRBV29-1 combines with J gene TRBJ2-6, with D perhaps given as TRBD1 or TRBD2 (5 bases each). CDR3 amino acids: CSVAGSSGANVLTF. CDR3 bases: TGCAGCGTTGCAGGGAGCTCTGGGGCCAACGTCCTGACTTTC.